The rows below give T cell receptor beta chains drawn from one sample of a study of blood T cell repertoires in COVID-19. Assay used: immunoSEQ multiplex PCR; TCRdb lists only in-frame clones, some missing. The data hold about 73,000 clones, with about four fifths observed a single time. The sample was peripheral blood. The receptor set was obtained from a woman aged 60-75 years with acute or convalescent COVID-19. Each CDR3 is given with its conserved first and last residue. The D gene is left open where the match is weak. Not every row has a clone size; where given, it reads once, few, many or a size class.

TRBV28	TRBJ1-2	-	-	CATQTVNYGYTF	TGTGCCACCCAGACAGTTAACTATGGCTACACCTTC
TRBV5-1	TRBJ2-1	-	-	CASSWDSGLSNEQFF	TGCGCCAGCAGCTGGGACTCAGGGTTGAGCAATGAGCAGTTCTTC
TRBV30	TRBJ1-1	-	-	CAWSTEGYTEAFF	TGTGCCTGGAGTACGGAGGGGTACACTGAAGCTTTCTTT
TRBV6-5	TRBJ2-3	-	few	CASSSASRWATDTQYF	TGTGCCAGCAGTTCGGCCTCTCGCTGGGCGACAGATACGCAGTATTTT
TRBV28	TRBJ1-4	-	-	CASSMPTGSGEKLFF	TGTGCCAGCAGTATGCCTACAGGGAGCGGCGAAAAACTGTTTTTT
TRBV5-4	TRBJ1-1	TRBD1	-	CASSYTGGNTEAFF	TGTGCCAGCAGCTATACAGGGGGCAACACTGAAGCTTTCTTT
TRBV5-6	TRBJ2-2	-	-	CASSRDTGELFF	TGTGCCAGCAGCCGGGACACCGGGGAGCTGTTTTTT
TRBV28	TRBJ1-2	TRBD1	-	CASYRPGTTGAYGYTF	TGTGCCAGCTATCGGCCCGGAACCACAGGGGCCTATGGCTACACCTTC
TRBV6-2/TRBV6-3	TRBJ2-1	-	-	CASSYSSGSYNEQFF	TGTGCCAGCAGTTACTCGTCGGGGTCCTACAATGAGCAGTTCTTC
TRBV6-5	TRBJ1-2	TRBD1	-	CASSTTGTGNYGYTF	TGTGCCAGCAGTACGACCGGGACAGGGAACTATGGCTACACCTTC
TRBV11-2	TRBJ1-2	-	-	CASSLAFRGDYGYTF	TGTGCCAGCAGCTTAGCTTTCCGAGGCGACTATGGCTACACCTTC
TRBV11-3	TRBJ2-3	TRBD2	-	CASSPRTSETHRYAVF	TGTGCCAGCAGCCCACGGACTAGCGAGACGCACAGATACGCAGTATTT
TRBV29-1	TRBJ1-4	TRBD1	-	CSVGVGDRLNEKLFF	TGCAGCGTTGGGGTAGGGGACAGGCTTAATGAAAAACTGTTTTTT
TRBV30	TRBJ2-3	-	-	CAWSLSSDTQYF	TGTGCCTGGAGTCTCTCCTCCGATACGCAGTATTTT
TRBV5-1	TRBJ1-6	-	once	CASRTGESSYNSPLHF	TGCGCCAGCAGGACAGGAGAAAGCTCCTATAATTCACCCCTCCACTTT
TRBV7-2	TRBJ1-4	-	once	CASRKGGSRSTNEKLFF	TGTGCCAGCAGAAAGGGCGGGAGTAGATCAACTAATGAAAAACTGTTTTTT
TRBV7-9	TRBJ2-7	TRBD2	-	CASSSSGTRKFTEQYF	TGTGCCAGCAGCTCCTCCGGGACTAGAAAATTCACCGAGCAGTACTTC
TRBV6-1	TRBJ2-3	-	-	CASSEIRSRADTQYF	TGTGCCAGCAGTGAAATAAGGAGTCGGGCAGATACGCAGTATTTT
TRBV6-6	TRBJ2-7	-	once	CASSYSSWEVYEQYF	TGTGCCAGCAGTTACTCGAGCTGGGAGGTCTACGAGCAGTACTTC
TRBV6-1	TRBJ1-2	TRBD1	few	CASSEQRGPDGYTF	TGTGCCAGCAGTGAACAAAGGGGGCCTGATGGCTACACCTTC
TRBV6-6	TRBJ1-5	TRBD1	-	CASRAGQGVYPQHF	TGTGCCAGCAGGGCAGGCCAGGGGGTCTATCCCCAGCATTTT
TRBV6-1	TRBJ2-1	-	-	CASSEGGGAYNEQFF	TGTGCCAGCAGTGAAGGCGGGGGCGCCTACAATGAGCAGTTCTTC
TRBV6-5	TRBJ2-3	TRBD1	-	CASSYSGTGTDTQYF	TGTGCCAGCAGTTACTCAGGGACAGGCACAGATACGCAGTATTTT
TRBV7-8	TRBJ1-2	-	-	CASSLDQGYYGYTF	TGTGCCAGCAGCTTGGACCAGGGGTACTATGGCTACACCTTC
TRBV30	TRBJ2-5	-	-	CAWSVRGGETQYF	TGTGCCTGGAGTGTACGCGGTGGAGAGACCCAGTACTTC
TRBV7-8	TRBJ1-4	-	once	CASSRYTGTNEKLFF	TGTGCCAGCAGCAGATATACTGGAACTAATGAAAAACTGTTTTTT
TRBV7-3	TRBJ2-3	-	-	CASSLGRNTDTQYF	TGTGCCAGCAGCTTAGGTAGAAACACAGATACGCAGTATTTT
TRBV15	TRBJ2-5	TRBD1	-	CATSNPGQGSGTQYF	TGTGCCACCAGCAACCCTGGACAGGGAAGTGGGACCCAGTACTTC
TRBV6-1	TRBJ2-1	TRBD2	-	CASSAAGTRGLGEQFF	TGTGCCAGCAGTGCCGCCGGGACTAGAGGGCTCGGTGAGCAGTTCTTC
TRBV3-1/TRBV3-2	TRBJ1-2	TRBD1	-	CASSLTTDRGNYGYTF	TGTGCCAGCAGCCTAACCACGGACAGGGGTAACTATGGCTACACCTTC
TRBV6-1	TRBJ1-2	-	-	CASSETHGGYGYTF	TGTGCCAGCAGTGAAACCCACGGAGGCTATGGCTACACCTTC
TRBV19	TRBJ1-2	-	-	CASTTSGGRGGYTF	TGTGCCAGTACCACGTCCGGAGGGAGGGGTGGCTACACCTTC
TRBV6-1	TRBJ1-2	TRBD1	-	CASSERQGTYGYTF	TGTGCCAGCAGTGAGAGACAGGGGACCTATGGCTACACCTTC
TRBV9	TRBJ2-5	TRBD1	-	CASSPWHGTGFQETQYF	TGTGCCAGCAGCCCATGGCACGGGACAGGGTTTCAAGAGACCCAGTACTTC
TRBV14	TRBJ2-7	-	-	CASSQGRGIYEQYF	TGTGCCAGCAGCCAGGGCAGGGGAATCTACGAGCAGTACTTC
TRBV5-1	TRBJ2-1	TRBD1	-	CASSLLGTGTGNEQFF	TGCGCCAGCAGCTTGTTGGGGACAGGGACTGGCAATGAGCAGTTCTTC
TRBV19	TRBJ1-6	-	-	CASSKNRAGNNSPLHF	TGTGCCAGTAGTAAAAACAGGGCCGGGAATAATTCACCCCTCCACTTT
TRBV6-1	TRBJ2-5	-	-	CASSEQGRVWETQYF	TGTGCCAGCAGTGAACAGGGCAGGGTCTGGGAGACCCAGTACTTC
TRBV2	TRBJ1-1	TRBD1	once	CASHRGESTEAFF	TGTGCCAGCCACAGGGGGGAGAGCACTGAAGCTTTCTTT
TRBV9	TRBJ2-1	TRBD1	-	CASSVAGTGRNEQFF	TGTGCCAGCAGCGTAGCGGGGACAGGGCGCAATGAGCAGTTCTTC
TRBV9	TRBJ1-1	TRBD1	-	CASSVAGGTGEAFF	TGTGCCAGCAGCGTAGCCGGCGGGACAGGGGAAGCTTTCTTT
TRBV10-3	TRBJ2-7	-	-	CAISDPLYEQYF	TGTGCCATCAGTGACCCACTCTACGAGCAGTACTTC
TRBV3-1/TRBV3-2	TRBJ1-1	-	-	CASSADRLNTEAFF	TGTGCCAGCAGCGCCGACAGGTTGAACACTGAAGCTTTCTTT
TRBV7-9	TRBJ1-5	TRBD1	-	CASSRDRGQPQHF	TGTGCCAGCAGCCGGGACAGGGGTCAGCCCCAGCATTTT
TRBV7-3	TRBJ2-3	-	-	CASSLTFNAGGTDTQYF	TGTGCCAGCAGCTTAACCTTCAACGCAGGCGGGACAGATACGCAGTATTTT
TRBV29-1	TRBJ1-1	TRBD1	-	CSVFRTGNTEAFF	TGCAGCGTTTTTCGGACAGGGAACACTGAAGCTTTCTTT